A selection of T cell receptor beta chains follows, all from one sample in a study of cytomegalovirus exposure and HLA in healthy donors. Clones were sequenced by immunoSEQ multiplex PCR, and TCRdb holds only the in-frame ones, with some missing. The top ten clones hold around 5.2% of a sample with 120,000 or so clones, 77% of them seen once. Sequenced input: PBMCs. These receptors were collected from a man aged 50 to 60 in good health and CMV-seropositive. The CDR3 runs from the conserved cysteine through the conserved F or W. D genes are given only for firm matches. Clone size is shown for a subset of rows, as once, few, many or a class of expanded clone.

V gene: TRBV30; J gene: TRBJ2-5; clone size: .; D gene: TRBD2; CDR3 protein: CAWTLAGVETQYF
V gene: TRBV5-4; J gene: TRBJ2-2; clone size: .; D gene: .; CDR3 protein: CASSLDFLAGGELFF
V gene: TRBV9; J gene: TRBJ2-1; clone size: .; D gene: TRBD2; CDR3 protein: CASSVVGTTYNEQFF
V gene: TRBV7-2; J gene: TRBJ1-1; clone size: .; D gene: .; CDR3 protein: CASRVGAPAAEAFF
V gene: TRBV7-3; J gene: TRBJ2-3; clone size: .; D gene: TRBD2; CDR3 protein: CASSPSLTSGASTDTQYF
V gene: TRBV6-5; J gene: TRBJ1-2; clone size: .; D gene: .; CDR3 protein: CASTTRTGGGYTF
V gene: TRBV4-3; J gene: TRBJ1-3; clone size: .; D gene: .; CDR3 protein: CASSQGFGTTGNTIYF
V gene: TRBV7-8; J gene: TRBJ1-5; clone size: few; D gene: .; CDR3 protein: CASSLSQGLNQPQHF
V gene: TRBV18; J gene: TRBJ1-6; clone size: .; D gene: TRBD1; CDR3 protein: CASSPTGNSPLHF
V gene: TRBV28; J gene: TRBJ1-1; clone size: .; D gene: .; CDR3 protein: CASSWLMGAEAFF
V gene: TRBV7-9; J gene: TRBJ1-1; clone size: .; D gene: .; CDR3 protein: CAKAEATEAFF
V gene: TRBV4-2; J gene: TRBJ2-2; clone size: .; D gene: TRBD2; CDR3 protein: CASSQEVAGGSGELFF
V gene: TRBV30; J gene: TRBJ1-6; clone size: .; D gene: .; CDR3 protein: CAWTGSSYNSPLHF
V gene: TRBV6-1; J gene: TRBJ1-5; clone size: once; D gene: .; CDR3 protein: CASSEFGNFAGGQPQHF
V gene: TRBV11-2; J gene: TRBJ1-2; clone size: .; D gene: .; CDR3 protein: CASSSLRGNNPRRSYGYTF
V gene: TRBV4-3; J gene: TRBJ2-3; clone size: .; D gene: TRBD2; CDR3 protein: CASSQDNPSGRTSTDTQYF
V gene: TRBV5-1; J gene: TRBJ1-1; clone size: .; D gene: TRBD1; CDR3 protein: CASSLRAPGQGGEAFF
V gene: TRBV15; J gene: TRBJ2-2; clone size: .; D gene: .; CDR3 protein: CATSRDWASSNTGELFF
V gene: TRBV5-1; J gene: TRBJ2-3; clone size: .; D gene: TRBD2; CDR3 protein: CASSGGLARRTDTQYF
V gene: TRBV28; J gene: TRBJ1-2; clone size: few; D gene: .; CDR3 protein: CASSPGDNYGYTF
V gene: TRBV4-1; J gene: TRBJ2-7; clone size: once; D gene: TRBD1; CDR3 protein: CASSPSDRDEQYF
V gene: TRBV1; J gene: TRBJ1-2; clone size: .; D gene: .; CDR3 protein: CTSSQDLGSGNGYTF
V gene: TRBV7-2; J gene: TRBJ2-1; clone size: once; D gene: TRBD2; CDR3 protein: CASSLVGTSGVGNEQFF
V gene: TRBV20-1; J gene: TRBJ1-2; clone size: .; D gene: .; CDR3 protein: CSATGEENYTF
V gene: TRBV6-1; J gene: TRBJ1-1; clone size: once; D gene: TRBD1; CDR3 protein: CASSSGTVNTEAFF
V gene: TRBV4-1; J gene: TRBJ1-2; clone size: .; D gene: TRBD1; CDR3 protein: CASSQETGGNYGYTF
V gene: TRBV18; J gene: TRBJ1-3; clone size: .; D gene: .; CDR3 protein: CASSPLDRTAGNTIYF
V gene: TRBV11-1; J gene: TRBJ2-7; clone size: .; D gene: TRBD1; CDR3 protein: CASSLWDRYYEQYF
V gene: TRBV7-2; J gene: TRBJ2-2; clone size: .; D gene: TRBD2; CDR3 protein: CASSRGLAGGAGELFF
V gene: TRBV7-9; J gene: TRBJ2-7; clone size: .; D gene: .; CDR3 protein: CASSLGATETYEQYF
V gene: TRBV14; J gene: TRBJ1-5; clone size: .; D gene: .; CDR3 protein: CASSQGNERQPQHF
V gene: TRBV6-1; J gene: TRBJ2-7; clone size: .; D gene: .; CDR3 protein: CASSLYIYEQYF
V gene: TRBV30; J gene: TRBJ1-1; clone size: few; D gene: .; CDR3 protein: CAGGSGRLRNTEAFF
V gene: TRBV28; J gene: TRBJ1-3; clone size: .; D gene: .; CDR3 protein: CASSLSSGTGNTIYF
V gene: TRBV6-5; J gene: TRBJ2-7; clone size: .; D gene: TRBD1; CDR3 protein: CASSADRELYEQYF
V gene: TRBV30; J gene: TRBJ1-2; clone size: few; D gene: .; CDR3 protein: CAWSGPVRGGYTF
V gene: TRBV5-5; J gene: TRBJ2-7; clone size: .; D gene: TRBD2; CDR3 protein: CASSSGLWRGDPYEQYF
V gene: TRBV28; J gene: TRBJ2-1; clone size: .; D gene: TRBD1; CDR3 protein: CASRSGTVYNEQFF
V gene: TRBV29-1; J gene: TRBJ2-3; clone size: .; D gene: TRBD2; CDR3 protein: CSVEGERGLTDTQYF
V gene: TRBV9; J gene: TRBJ2-3; clone size: .; D gene: TRBD2; CDR3 protein: CASSVALDTSDPTDTQYF
V gene: TRBV5-1; J gene: TRBJ2-7; clone size: .; D gene: TRBD2; CDR3 protein: CASSLVAGEDEQYF
V gene: TRBV10-2; J gene: TRBJ2-3; clone size: .; D gene: TRBD2; CDR3 protein: CASSYSSGGRTQGTQYF
V gene: TRBV5-1; J gene: TRBJ2-3; clone size: few; D gene: .; CDR3 protein: CASSLDQGTDTQYF
V gene: TRBV9; J gene: TRBJ2-1; clone size: .; D gene: .; CDR3 protein: CASSVETGPYNEQFF
V gene: TRBV28; J gene: TRBJ2-7; clone size: many; D gene: .; CDR3 protein: CASSSANRFYEQYF
V gene: TRBV28; J gene: TRBJ1-3; clone size: few; D gene: .; CDR3 protein: CASSSGASGNTIYF
V gene: TRBV6-5; J gene: TRBJ2-1; clone size: .; D gene: .; CDR3 protein: CASTTLGASYNEQFF
V gene: TRBV28; J gene: TRBJ1-5; clone size: .; D gene: .; CDR3 protein: CATLPSRAYSNQPQHF
V gene: TRBV7-2; J gene: TRBJ1-5; clone size: .; D gene: .; CDR3 protein: CASSLETVGQPQHF
V gene: TRBV28; J gene: TRBJ2-7; clone size: .; D gene: TRBD1; CDR3 protein: CASSLGDRADEQYF
V gene: TRBV19; J gene: TRBJ1-1; clone size: .; D gene: .; CDR3 protein: CASSIGLMNTEAFF
V gene: TRBV18; J gene: TRBJ2-1; clone size: .; D gene: TRBD2; CDR3 protein: CASSPGVAGYNEQFF
V gene: TRBV5-1; J gene: TRBJ2-7; clone size: .; D gene: TRBD1; CDR3 protein: CASSDRGQGYEQYF
V gene: TRBV9; J gene: TRBJ2-3; clone size: .; D gene: .; CDR3 protein: CASSVFVTSTDTQYF
V gene: TRBV6-1; J gene: TRBJ1-1; clone size: .; D gene: TRBD1; CDR3 protein: CASKVSQGATEAFF
V gene: TRBV2; J gene: TRBJ1-2; clone size: .; D gene: .; CDR3 protein: CASSELPVGYTF
V gene: TRBV6-4; J gene: TRBJ2-7; clone size: few; D gene: .; CDR3 protein: CASSVWEPGF